The text below deals with one T cell receptor (beta chain). Antigen unknown. CDR3 length equals 14 residues. Germline CDR1 and CDR2: MDHEN and SYDVKM. The V end lost 7 bases, the J end lost 7 bases, and 14 bases lay between the germline ends. This specimen belongs to a study of identical twins. Study observations and caveats: Possibly, invariant MAIT and iNKT cells partly confounded zero-insertion analyses. Memory repertoires showed no such pattern, whereas abundant cord blood beta clonotypes carried fewer insertions.

Using its own MiXCR run on the 5' RACE reads, TCRdb lists one record per CDR3 protein. The sample lists hundreds of thousands of distinct CDR3 sequences, around 6% occurring once. Sequencing used naive T cells sorted from blood. This chain links TRBV28 with TRBJ1-6, with D uncertain. This receptor was obtained from a man aged 18 to 35 in good health. This CDR3 reads CASMDEDPNSPLHF. In DNA, the CDR3 is TGTGCCAGCATGGATGAGGATCCAAATTCACCCCTCCACTTT.